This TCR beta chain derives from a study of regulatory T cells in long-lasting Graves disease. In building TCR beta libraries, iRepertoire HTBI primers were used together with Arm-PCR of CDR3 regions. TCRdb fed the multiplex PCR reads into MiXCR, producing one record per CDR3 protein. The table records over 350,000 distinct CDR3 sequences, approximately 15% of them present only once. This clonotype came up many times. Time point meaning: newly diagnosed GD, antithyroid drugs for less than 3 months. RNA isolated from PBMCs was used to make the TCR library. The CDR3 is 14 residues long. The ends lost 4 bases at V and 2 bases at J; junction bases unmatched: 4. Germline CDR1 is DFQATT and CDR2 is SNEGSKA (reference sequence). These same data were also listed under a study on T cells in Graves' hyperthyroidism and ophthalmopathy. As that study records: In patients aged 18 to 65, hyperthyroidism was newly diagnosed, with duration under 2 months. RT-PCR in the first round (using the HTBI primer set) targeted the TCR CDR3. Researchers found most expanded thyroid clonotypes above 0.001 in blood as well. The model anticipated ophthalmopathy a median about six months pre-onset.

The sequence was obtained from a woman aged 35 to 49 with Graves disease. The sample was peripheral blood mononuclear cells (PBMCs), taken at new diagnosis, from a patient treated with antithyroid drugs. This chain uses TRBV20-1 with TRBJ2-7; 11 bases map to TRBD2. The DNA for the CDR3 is TGCAGTGCTACCACTAGCGGGAGTCCCTACGAGCAGTACTTC. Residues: CSATTSGSPYEQYF.